Presented here are 3 T cell receptor beta chains from one specimen sequenced in a study of T-cell memory formation after mild COVID-19. TCRdb re-called the 5' RACE reads through MiXCR, storing one row per CDR3 protein. Here the sample spans 30,000 or so distinct CDR3 sequences, around 21% being singletons. The sequenced sample was PBMCs or a T cell subset sorted from them (not recorded which). These receptor sequences come from an adult who had mild COVID-19 (a few samples of this study predate the infection). Cell type and time point are not known.

In its sample, this clonotype was seen many times. V is TRBV12-3 or TRBV12-4 and J is TRBJ2-2; 12 bases line up with TRBD2. The ends lost 3 bases at V and 8 bases at J; junction bases unmatched: 10. This CDR3 spans 17 amino acids. The CDR3, as DNA: TGTGCCAGCAGTTTGCCTAGCGGGAGGGGCCCGGTTGGGGAGCTGTTTTTT. This gives the protein CASSLPSGRGPVGELFF.

This clonotype was observed many times. The V call is TRBV7-3, the J call TRBJ2-5; no reliable D call. V was shortened by 6 bases and J by 1 base, with 9 bases between the two germline ends. Germline loops: CDR1 SGHTA, CDR2 FQGTGA. The CDR3 contains 13 residues. This CDR3 reads CASSGVPQETQYF. Here the CDR3 DNA reads TGTGCCAGCAGTGGGGTACCCCAAGAGACCCAGTACTTC. The complete variable domain, with remaining parts taken from reference TRBV7-3 and TRBJ2-5, reads GAGVSQTPSNKVTEKGKYVELRCDPISGHTALYWYRQSLGQGPEFLIYFQGTGAADDSGLPNDRFFAVRPEGSVSTLKIQRTERGDSAVYLCASSGVPQETQYFGPGTRLLVL.

This clonotype was seen a few times. The chain recombines TRBV4-2 with TRBJ1-3; TRBD1 agrees at 8 bases. Trimming cost V 0 bases and J 4 bases; bases outside gene matches: 2. The V gene's germline CDR1 is LGHNA and CDR2 YNFKEQ. This CDR3 is built from 15 residues. The CDR3 DNA reads TGTGCCAGCAGCCAAGAGGCAGGGGGCGGAAACACCATATATTTT. This encodes CASSQEAGGGNTIYF.